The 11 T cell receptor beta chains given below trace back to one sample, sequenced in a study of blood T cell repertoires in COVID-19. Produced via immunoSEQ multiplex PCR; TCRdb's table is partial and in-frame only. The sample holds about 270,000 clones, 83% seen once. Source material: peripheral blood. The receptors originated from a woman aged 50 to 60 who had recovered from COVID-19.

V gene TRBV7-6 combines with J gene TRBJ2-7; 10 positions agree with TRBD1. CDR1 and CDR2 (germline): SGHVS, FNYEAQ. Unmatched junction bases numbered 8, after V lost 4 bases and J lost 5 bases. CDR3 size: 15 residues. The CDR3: CASSSRAGQGNEQYF. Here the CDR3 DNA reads TGTGCCAGCAGCTCCCGGGCGGGACAGGGGAACGAGCAGTACTTC.

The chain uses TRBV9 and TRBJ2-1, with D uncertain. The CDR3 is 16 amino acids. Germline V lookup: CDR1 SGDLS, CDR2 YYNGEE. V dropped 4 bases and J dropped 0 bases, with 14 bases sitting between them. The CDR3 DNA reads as TGTGCCAGCAGCCCTGACACCCTGAGCTCCTACAATGAGCAGTTCTTC. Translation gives CASSPDTLSSYNEQFF.

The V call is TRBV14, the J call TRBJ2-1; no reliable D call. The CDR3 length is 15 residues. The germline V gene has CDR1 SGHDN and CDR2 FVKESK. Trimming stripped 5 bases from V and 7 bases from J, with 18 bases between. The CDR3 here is CASSAEGRYSNEQFF. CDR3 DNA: TGTGCCAGCAGCGCGGAAGGTCGATACTCGAATGAGCAGTTCTTC. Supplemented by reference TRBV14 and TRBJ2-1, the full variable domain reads EAGVTQFPSHSVIEKGQTVTLRCDPISGHDNLYWYRRVMGKEIKFLLHFVKESKQDESGMPNNRFLAERTGGTYSTLKVQPAELEDSGVYFCASSAEGRYSNEQFFGPGTRLTVL.

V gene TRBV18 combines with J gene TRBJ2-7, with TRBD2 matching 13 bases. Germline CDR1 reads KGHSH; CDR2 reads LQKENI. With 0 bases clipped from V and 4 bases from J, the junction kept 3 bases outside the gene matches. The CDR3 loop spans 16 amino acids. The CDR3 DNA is TGTGCCAGCTCACCACCACTAGCGGGAGGGCCTTACGAGCAGTACTTC. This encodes CASSPPLAGGPYEQYF.

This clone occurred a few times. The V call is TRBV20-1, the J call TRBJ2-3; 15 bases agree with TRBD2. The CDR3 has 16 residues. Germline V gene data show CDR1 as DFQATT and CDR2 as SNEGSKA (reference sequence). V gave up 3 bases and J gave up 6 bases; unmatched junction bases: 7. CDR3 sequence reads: CSASSGLAGGSDTQYF. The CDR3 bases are TGCAGTGCTAGTTCGGGACTAGCGGGAGGCAGCGATACGCAGTATTTT.

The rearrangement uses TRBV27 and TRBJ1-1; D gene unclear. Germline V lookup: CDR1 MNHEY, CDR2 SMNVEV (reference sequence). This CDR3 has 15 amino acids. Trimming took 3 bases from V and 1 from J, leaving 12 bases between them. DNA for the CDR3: TGTGCCAGCAGTTTGATGAGCGGAGGGAACACTGAAGCTTTCTTT. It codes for CASSLMSGGNTEAFF.

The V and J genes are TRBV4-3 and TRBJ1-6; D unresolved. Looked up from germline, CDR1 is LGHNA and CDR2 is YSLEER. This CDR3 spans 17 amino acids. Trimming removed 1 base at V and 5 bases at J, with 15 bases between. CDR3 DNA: TGCGCCAGCAGCCAAGTGGGAGGGAGCCGAAATAATTCACCCCTCCACTTT. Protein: CASSQVGGSRNNSPLHF.

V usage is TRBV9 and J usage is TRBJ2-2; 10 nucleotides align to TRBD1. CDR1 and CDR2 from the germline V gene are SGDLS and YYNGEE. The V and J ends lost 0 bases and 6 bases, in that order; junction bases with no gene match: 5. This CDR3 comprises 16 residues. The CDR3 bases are TGTGCCAGCAGCGTAGCGGACAGGGGGGGAGCCGGGGAGCTGTTTTTT. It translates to CASSVADRGGAGELFF.

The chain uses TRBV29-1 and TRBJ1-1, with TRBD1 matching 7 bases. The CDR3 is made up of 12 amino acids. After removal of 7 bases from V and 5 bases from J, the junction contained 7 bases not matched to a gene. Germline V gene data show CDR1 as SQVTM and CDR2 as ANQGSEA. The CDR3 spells CSADPGGTEAFF. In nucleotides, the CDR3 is TGCAGCGCTGACCCAGGGGGGACTGAAGCTTTCTTT.

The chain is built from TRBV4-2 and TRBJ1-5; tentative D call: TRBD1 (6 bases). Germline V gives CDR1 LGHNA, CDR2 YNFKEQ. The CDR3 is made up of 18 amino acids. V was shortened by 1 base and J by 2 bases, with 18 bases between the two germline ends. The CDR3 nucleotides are TGTGCCAGCAGCCAAGTGTCAGGGGCCACCGGGGGCAATCAGCCCCAGCATTTT. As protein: CASSQVSGATGGNQPQHF.

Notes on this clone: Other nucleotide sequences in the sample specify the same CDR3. CDR3 sequence reads: CASSPGLAGFYEQYF. The CDR3 region has the DNA TGTGCCAGCAGCCCCGGACTAGCGGGTTTCTACGAGCAGTACTTC. The chain recombines TRBV7-2 with TRBJ2-7; 11 bases match TRBD2. CDR1 SGHTA and CDR2 FQGNSA come from the germline V gene. The V and J ends lost 5 bases and 3 bases, in that order; junction bases with no gene match: 6. This CDR3 contains 15 residues.